Listed here are 19 T cell receptor beta chains from one sample, sequenced in a study of T cell responses to AZD1222 COVID-19 vaccine. Only in-frame clones appear in the TCRdb table, and some are missing; sequencing was by immunoSEQ multiplex PCR. The sample lists roughly 150,000 clones, less than 90% occurring once. This specimen consisted of peripheral blood, obtained after recovery from COVID-19. These receptor sequences come from an adult who had recovered from COVID-19.

The chain joins TRBV28 to TRBJ2-2, with 7 bases identical to TRBD1. The ends lost 8 bases at V and 2 bases at J; junction bases unmatched: 5. The CDR3 is 14 residues long. The germline gives CDR1 MDHEN, CDR2 SYDVKM. The CDR3 spells CASLGQLNTGELFF. The CDR3 bases are TGTGCCAGCTTGGGACAGCTAAACACCGGGGAGCTGTTTTTT.

This sequence joins TRBV4-2 and TRBJ1-4; 8 positions agree with TRBD1. The CDR3 contains 16 residues. After removal of 1 base from V and 4 bases from J, the junction contained 5 bases not matched to a gene. From germline, CDR1 is LGHNA and CDR2 YNFKEQ. The CDR3 sequence: CASSQGVGQGNEKLFF. The CDR3 nucleotides are TGTGCCAGCAGCCAAGGCGTCGGACAGGGTAATGAAAAACTGTTTTTT.

J is TRBJ1-4 and V is TRBV11-2; D might be TRBD1 (5 bases). Germline V lookup: CDR1 SGHAT, CDR2 FQNNGV. This CDR3 contains 16 residues. Trimming removed 3 bases from V and 7 bases from J, with 18 bases in between. CDR3 sequence reads: CASSFLGGGAGEKLFF. DNA of the CDR3: TGTGCCAGCAGCTTCCTTGGTGGGGGTGCGGGTGAAAAACTGTTTTTT.

The J gene is TRBJ1-5, the V gene TRBV5-1; D not resolved. Germline CDR1 is SGHRS and CDR2 is YFSETQ. Trimming took 1 base from V and 1 from J, leaving 9 bases between them. CDR3 length equals 15 residues. Here the CDR3 reads CASSLFGGSNQPQHF. DNA for the CDR3: TGCGCCAGCAGCTTGTTTGGAGGGAGCAATCAGCCCCAGCATTTT.

This chain joins TRBV10-3 and TRBJ2-6; D ambiguous. CDR1 ENHRY and CDR2 SYGVKD come from the germline V gene. Trimming shortened V by 4 bases and J by 0 bases, and 7 bases separated the two germline ends. This CDR3 is built from 15 residues. The CDR3 bases are TGTGCCATCAGTGTTACTCTCTCTGGGGCCAACGTCCTGACTTTC. Amino acid sequence: CAISVTLSGANVLTF.

This clone was detected once. At one boundary the junction diverges from the germline segment, which might be a read error. The chain combines TRBV3-1 (or the pseudogene TRBV3-2) with TRBJ2-7; the D is unclear. CDR3 length: 13 amino acids. Germline V gene lookup returns CDR1 LGHDT and CDR2 YNNKEL (reference sequence). This CDR3 is CASSSWPSHEQYF. The CDR3, as DNA: TGTGCCAGCAGCTCCTGGCCCTCCCACGAGCAGTACTTC.

This chain uses TRBV11-1 with TRBJ1-1; the D is unclear. Per germline, CDR1 SGHAT and CDR2 FQDESV (reference sequence). V lost 6 bases and J 0 bases, leaving 11 bases between the germline ends. The CDR3 runs to 14 residues. The DNA for the CDR3 is TGTGCCAGCAGGCAAAGTAGGGTGAACACTGAAGCTTTCTTT. Translating it yields CASRQSRVNTEAFF.

The J gene is TRBJ1-4, the V gene TRBV2; 8 bases map to TRBD1. CDR1 and CDR2 from the germline V gene are SNHLY and FYNNEI. This CDR3 contains 14 residues. V gave up 5 bases and J gave up 8 bases; unmatched junction bases: 7. The CDR3 DNA reads TGTGCCAGCAGTTTCAGGGGGCCTGGGGAAAAACTGTTTTTT. The encoded protein is CASSFRGPGEKLFF.

The V gene is TRBV13, the J gene TRBJ2-7, with 10 bases lining up with TRBD2. Germline trimming cut 2 bases from V and 0 bases from J; bases unmatched to any gene: 7. The CDR3 extends over 17 amino acids. CDR1 is PRHDT, CDR2 FYEKMQ, per germline (reference sequence). The CDR3 is CASSLPPGLAVSYEQYF. CDR3 coding DNA: TGTGCCAGCAGCTTACCCCCCGGACTAGCGGTCTCCTACGAGCAGTACTTC. Variable domain in full (rest from reference TRBV13 and TRBJ2-7): AAGVIQSPRHLIKEKRETATLKCYPIPRHDTVYWYQQGPGQDPQFLISFYEKMQSDKGSIPDRFSAQQFSDYHSELNMSSLELGDSALYFCASSLPPGLAVSYEQYFGPGTRLTVT.

The rearrangement joins TRBV19 to TRBJ2-3; no reliable D call. Trimming took 5 bases from V and 0 from J, leaving 15 bases between them. Per the germline V gene, CDR1 is LNHDA and CDR2 is SQIVND (reference sequence). There are 16 residues in the CDR3. CDR3 protein: CASSWMWITSTDTQYF. CDR3 nucleotide sequence: TGTGCCAGTAGTTGGATGTGGATTACTAGCACAGATACGCAGTATTTT.

This sequence joins TRBV9 and TRBJ2-5; D not resolved. The CDR3 length is 14 residues. CDR1 and CDR2 from the germline V gene are SGDLS and YYNGEE. V gave up 3 bases and J gave up 0 bases, with 9 bases separating them. The chain's CDR3 is CASSALDYQETQYF. CDR3 coding DNA: TGTGCCAGCAGCGCCCTAGATTACCAAGAGACCCAGTACTTC.

The genes are TRBV7-6 and TRBJ2-2; TRBD1 agrees at 10 bases. With 9 bases clipped from V and 4 bases from J, the junction kept 14 bases outside the gene matches. Germline CDR1 SGHVS, CDR2 FNYEAQ. This CDR3 has 17 amino acids. The CDR3 coding sequence is TGTGCCAGTCAGACAGGGGGCGCTTCGTCGATCACCGGGGAGCTGTTTTTT. Translation gives CASQTGGASSITGELFF. Full variable domain (rest looked up from reference TRBV7-6 and TRBJ2-2): GAGVSQSPRYKVTKRGQDVALRCDPISGHVSLYWYRQALGQGPEFLTYFNYEAQQDKSGLPNDRFSAERPEGSISTLTIQRTEQRDSAMYRCASQTGGASSITGELFFGEGSRLTVL.

The chain carries TRBV9 and TRBJ1-1; no firm D call. This CDR3 is built from 14 residues. V gave up 0 bases and J gave up 2 bases, with 8 bases separating them. From germline, CDR1 is SGDLS and CDR2 YYNGEE. CDR3 protein: CASSVGPINTEAFF. The CDR3 region has the DNA TGTGCCAGCAGCGTAGGGCCTATAAACACTGAAGCTTTCTTT.

The genes are TRBV7-9 and TRBJ2-3; weak D call: TRBD1 (6 bases). Trimming took 5 bases from V and 0 from J, leaving 12 bases between them. Germline V gene data show CDR1 as SEHNR and CDR2 as FQNEAQ (reference sequence). The CDR3 consists of 15 residues. The CDR3 loop is CASSPDRLSTDTQYF. The CDR3 DNA is TGTGCCAGCAGCCCCGACAGGCTGAGCACAGATACGCAGTATTTT.

CDR3 sequence: CASSTRQGRAETQYF. CDR3 coding DNA: TGTGCCAGCAGCACTCGACAGGGAAGGGCAGAGACCCAGTACTTC. V is TRBV7-8 and J is TRBJ2-5, with 7 nucleotides matching TRBD1. V dropped 5 bases and J dropped 4; count of bases not matched to a gene: 10. CDR1 SGHVS and CDR2 FQNEAQ come from the germline V gene. The CDR3 length is 15 residues.

The chain uses TRBV19 and TRBJ1-2, with 8 bases aligning to TRBD1. Germline CDR1 is LNHDA and CDR2 is SQIVND (reference sequence). V shed 6 bases, J shed 5 bases, and the junction held 2 bases outside the gene matches. The CDR3 has 12 residues. The CDR3: CASRTGEYGYTF. The CDR3 region has the DNA TGTGCCAGTAGGACAGGGGAATATGGCTACACCTTC.

This clone has a single count. This sequence joins TRBV6-6 and TRBJ2-7; a weak D match, TRBD2 (6 bases). Trimming removed 6 bases at V and 5 bases at J, with 17 bases between. The CDR3 is made up of 14 amino acids. The germline V gene has CDR1 MNHNY and CDR2 SVGAGI (reference sequence). The CDR3 sequence is CASRSGGDRNEQYF. Here the CDR3 DNA reads TGTGCCAGCAGAAGTGGAGGGGATAGGAACGAGCAGTACTTC.

The chain has TRBV28 and TRBJ2-5; possible D gene TRBD2, 6 bases. The length of the CDR3 is 13 residues. The V end lost 3 bases, the J end lost 7 bases, and 12 bases lay between the germline ends. CDR1 is MDHEN, CDR2 SYDVKM, per germline. CDR3 sequence (DNA): TGTGCCAGCAGTTTCCCGGGAGCGGGGACCCAGTACTTC. It is translated as CASSFPGAGTQYF.

The chain is built from TRBV9 and TRBJ2-1, with TRBD2 matching over 12 bases. CDR3 length equals 16 residues. The ends lost 4 bases at V and 6 bases at J; junction bases unmatched: 8. The germline CDR1 and CDR2 sequences are SGDLS and YYNGEE. The CDR3 nucleotides are TGTGCCAGCAGCTCGAGGACTAGCGGGGTAGCCAATGAGCAGTTCTTC. Its translation is CASSSRTSGVANEQFF.